The entry below gives a single TCR beta chain sequence along with its context. This CDR3 has 15 residues. Germline values: CDR1 LNHDA, CDR2 SQIVND (reference sequence). The V and J ends lost 7 bases and 0 bases respectively, with 16 bases between them. Method: immunoSEQ multiplex PCR; TCRdb's copy keeps in-frame clones and lacks some. The table has around 230,000 clones, 86% seen once; the top ten hold around 2%. This sample was taken from a study of blood T cell repertoires in COVID-19. This sequence joins TRBV19 and TRBJ2-7; D gene unclear. The sequenced sample was peripheral blood. The receptor's source is a man under 40 who had recovered from COVID-19. The CDR3 reads CASTDATGASYEQYF. The CDR3 DNA reads as TGTGCCAGTACCGACGCGACGGGTGCCTCCTACGAGCAGTACTTC.